This record concerns one TCR beta chain sequence. Its cognate antigen is unknown. This record belongs to a study of cytomegalovirus exposure and HLA in healthy donors. The CDR3 runs to 16 residues. CDR1 and CDR2 (germline): LGHNA, YNFKEQ. V was cut by 2 bases and J by 4 bases, with 15 bases left in between. 60 Vbeta and 13 Jbeta primers were used in PCR. Sequenced by immunoSEQ multiplex PCR; TCRdb stores in-frame clones only, minus some. Among more than 80,000 clones listed, about 72% were seen once. Study-wide points: Productive rates of about 87% or about 30% were seen for most TCR beta V segments in an earlier analysis.

The sequencing input was PBMCs. The sequence was obtained from an older woman in good health and CMV-seropositive. The chain joins TRBV4-2 to TRBJ1-3, with D possibly matching TRBD1 (5 bases). CDR3 residues: CASSQPTGEGGNTIYF. The DNA of the CDR3 is TGTGCCAGCAGCCAACCCACGGGAGAGGGGGGAAACACCATATATTTT.